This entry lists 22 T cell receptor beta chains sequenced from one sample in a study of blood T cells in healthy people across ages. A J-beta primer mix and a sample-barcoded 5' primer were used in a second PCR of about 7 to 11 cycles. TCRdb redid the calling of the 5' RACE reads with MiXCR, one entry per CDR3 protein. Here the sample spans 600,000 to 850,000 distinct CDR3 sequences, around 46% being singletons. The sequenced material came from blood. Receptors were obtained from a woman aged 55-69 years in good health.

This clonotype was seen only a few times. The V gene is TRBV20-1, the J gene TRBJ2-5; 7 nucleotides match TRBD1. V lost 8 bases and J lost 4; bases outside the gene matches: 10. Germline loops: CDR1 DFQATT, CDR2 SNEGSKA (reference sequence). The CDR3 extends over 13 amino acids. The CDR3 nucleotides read TGCAGTCAAGGGGGCTATCGCCGAGAGACCCAGTACTTC. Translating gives CSQGGYRRETQYF.

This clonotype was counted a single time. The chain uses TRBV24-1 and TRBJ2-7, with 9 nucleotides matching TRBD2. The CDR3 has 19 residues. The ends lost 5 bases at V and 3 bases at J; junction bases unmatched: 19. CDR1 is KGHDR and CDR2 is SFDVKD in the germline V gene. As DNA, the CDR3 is TGTGCCACCAGTGTTTCCCCGGGACGAGCGGGAGGTTTGAGCTACGAGCAGTACTTC. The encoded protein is CATSVSPGRAGGLSYEQYF.

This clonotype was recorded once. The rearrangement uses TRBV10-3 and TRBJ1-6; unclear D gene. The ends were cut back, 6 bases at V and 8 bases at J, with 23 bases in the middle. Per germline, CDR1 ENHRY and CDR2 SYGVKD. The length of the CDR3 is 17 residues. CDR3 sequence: CAISERFSGVGDSPLHF. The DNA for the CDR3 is TGTGCCATCAGCGAGAGATTCAGCGGGGTCGGCGATTCACCCCTCCACTTT.

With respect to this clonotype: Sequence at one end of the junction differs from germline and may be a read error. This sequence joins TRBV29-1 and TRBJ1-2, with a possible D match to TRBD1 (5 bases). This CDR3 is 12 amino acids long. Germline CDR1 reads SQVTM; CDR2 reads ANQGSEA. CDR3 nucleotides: TGCAGCGTTGAACAAGGGGTCTATGGCCACACCTTC. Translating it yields CSVEQGVYGHTF.

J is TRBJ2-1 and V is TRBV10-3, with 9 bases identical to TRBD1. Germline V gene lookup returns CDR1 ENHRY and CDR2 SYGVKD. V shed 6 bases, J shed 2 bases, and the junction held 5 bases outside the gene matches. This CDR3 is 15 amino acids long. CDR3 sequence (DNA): TGTGCCATCAGCACTACAGGGGGCGCCTACAATGAGCAGTTCTTC. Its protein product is CAISTTGGAYNEQFF.

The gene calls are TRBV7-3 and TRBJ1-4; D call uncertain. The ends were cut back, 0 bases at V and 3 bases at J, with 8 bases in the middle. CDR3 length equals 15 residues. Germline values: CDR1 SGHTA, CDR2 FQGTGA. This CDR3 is CASSLTGAANEKLFF. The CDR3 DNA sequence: TGTGCCAGCAGCTTAACAGGTGCCGCTAATGAAAAACTGTTTTTT.

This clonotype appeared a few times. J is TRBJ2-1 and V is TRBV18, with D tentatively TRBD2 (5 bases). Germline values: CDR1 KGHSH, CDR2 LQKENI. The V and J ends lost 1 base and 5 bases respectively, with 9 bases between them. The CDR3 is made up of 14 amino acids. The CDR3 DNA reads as TGTGCCAGCTCACCACAGGAGGAACACAATGAGCAGTTCTTC. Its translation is CASSPQEEHNEQFF.

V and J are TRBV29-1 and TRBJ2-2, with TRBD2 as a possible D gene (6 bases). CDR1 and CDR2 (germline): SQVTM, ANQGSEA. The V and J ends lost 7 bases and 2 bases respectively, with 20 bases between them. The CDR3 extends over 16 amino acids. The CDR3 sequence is CSAIPREVSNTGELFF. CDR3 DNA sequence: TGCAGCGCGATTCCCAGGGAGGTGTCCAACACCGGGGAGCTGTTTTTT.

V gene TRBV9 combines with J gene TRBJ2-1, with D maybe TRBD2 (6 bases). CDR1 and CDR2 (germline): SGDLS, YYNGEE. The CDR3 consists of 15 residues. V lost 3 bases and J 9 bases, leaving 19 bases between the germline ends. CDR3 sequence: CASSASGLLGGEQFF. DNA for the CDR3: TGTGCCAGCAGCGCGTCGGGCCTCCTCGGGGGTGAGCAGTTCTTC.

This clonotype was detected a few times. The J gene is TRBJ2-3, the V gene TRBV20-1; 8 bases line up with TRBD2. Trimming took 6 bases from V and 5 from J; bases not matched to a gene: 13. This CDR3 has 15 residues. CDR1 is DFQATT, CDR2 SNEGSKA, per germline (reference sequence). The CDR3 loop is CSAEGGTRVGDTQYF. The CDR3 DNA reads TGCAGTGCCGAGGGCGGGACTAGGGTTGGAGATACGCAGTATTTT.

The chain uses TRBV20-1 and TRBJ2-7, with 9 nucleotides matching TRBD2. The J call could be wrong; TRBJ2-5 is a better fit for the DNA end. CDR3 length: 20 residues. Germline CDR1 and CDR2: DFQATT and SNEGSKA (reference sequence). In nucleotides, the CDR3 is TGCAGTGCTAGATCCCCGCTGCAAAAGACGCGGGAGGGCCGTGGGGAGACCCAGTACTTC. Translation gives CSARSPLQKTREGRGETQYF.

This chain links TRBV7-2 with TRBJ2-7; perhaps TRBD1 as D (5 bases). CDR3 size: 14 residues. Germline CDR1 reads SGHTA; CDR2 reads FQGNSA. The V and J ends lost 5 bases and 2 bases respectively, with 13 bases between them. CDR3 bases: TGTGCCAGCAGCGCCCAAGGACACACCTACGAGCAGTACTTC. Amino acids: CASSAQGHTYEQYF. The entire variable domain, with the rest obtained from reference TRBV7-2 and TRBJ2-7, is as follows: GAGVSQSPSNKVTEKGKDVELRCDPISGHTALYWYRQSLGQGLEFLIYFQGNSAPDKSGLPSDRFSAERTGGSVSTLTIQRTQQEDSAVYLCASSAQGHTYEQYFGPGTRLTVT.

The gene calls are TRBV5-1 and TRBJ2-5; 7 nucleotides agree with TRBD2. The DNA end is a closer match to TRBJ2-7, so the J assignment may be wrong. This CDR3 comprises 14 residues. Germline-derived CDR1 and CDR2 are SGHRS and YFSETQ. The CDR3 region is CASSLMGLSYEQYF. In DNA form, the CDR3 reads TGCGCCAGCAGCTTGATGGGACTAAGCTACGAGCAGTACTTC.

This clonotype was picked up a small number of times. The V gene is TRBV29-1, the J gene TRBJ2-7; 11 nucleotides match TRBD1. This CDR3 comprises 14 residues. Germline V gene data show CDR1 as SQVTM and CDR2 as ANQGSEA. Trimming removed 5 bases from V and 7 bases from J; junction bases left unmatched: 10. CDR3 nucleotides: TGCAGCGTTTCGGTAGGACAGGGGGCTTGGGAGCAGTACTTC. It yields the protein CSVSVGQGAWEQYF.

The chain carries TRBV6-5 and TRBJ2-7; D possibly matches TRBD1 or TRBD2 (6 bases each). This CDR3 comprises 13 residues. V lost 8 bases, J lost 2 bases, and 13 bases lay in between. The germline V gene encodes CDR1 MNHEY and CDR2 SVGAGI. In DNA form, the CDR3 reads TGTGCCAGCGGACTACAGGGAACCTACGAGCAGTACTTC. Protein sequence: CASGLQGTYEQYF.

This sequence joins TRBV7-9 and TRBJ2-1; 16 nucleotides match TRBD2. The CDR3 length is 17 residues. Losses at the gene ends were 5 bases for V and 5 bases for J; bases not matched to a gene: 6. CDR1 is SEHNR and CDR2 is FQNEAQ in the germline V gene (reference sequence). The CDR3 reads CASSPGLAGGGHNEQFF. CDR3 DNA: TGTGCCAGCAGCCCGGGACTAGCGGGAGGGGGGCACAATGAGCAGTTCTTC.

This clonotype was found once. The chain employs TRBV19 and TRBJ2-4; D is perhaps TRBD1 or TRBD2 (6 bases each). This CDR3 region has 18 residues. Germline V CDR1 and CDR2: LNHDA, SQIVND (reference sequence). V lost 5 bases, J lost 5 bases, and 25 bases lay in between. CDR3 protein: CASSPTLAGSGAQNIQYF. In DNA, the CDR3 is TGTGCCAGTAGTCCAACCCTCGCTGGGTCGGGGGCCCAAAACATTCAGTACTTC.

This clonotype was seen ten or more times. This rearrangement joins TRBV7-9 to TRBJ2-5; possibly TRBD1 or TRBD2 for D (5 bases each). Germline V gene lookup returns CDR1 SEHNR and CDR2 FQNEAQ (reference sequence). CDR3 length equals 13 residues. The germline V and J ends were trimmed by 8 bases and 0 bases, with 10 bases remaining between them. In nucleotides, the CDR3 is TGTGCCAGCCGGGACCGAAACCAAGAGACCCAGTACTTC. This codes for CASRDRNQETQYF. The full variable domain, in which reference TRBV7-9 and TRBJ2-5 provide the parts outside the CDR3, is DTGVSQNPRHKITKRGQNVTFRCDPISEHNRLYWYRQTLGQGPEFLTYFQNEAQLEKSRLLSDRFSAERPKGSFSTLEIQRTEQGDSAMYLCASRDRNQETQYFGPGTRLLVL.

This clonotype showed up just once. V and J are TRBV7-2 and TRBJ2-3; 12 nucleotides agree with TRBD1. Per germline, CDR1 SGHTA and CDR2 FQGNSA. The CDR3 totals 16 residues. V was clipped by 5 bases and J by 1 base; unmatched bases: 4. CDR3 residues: CASSLGTGGGTDTQYF. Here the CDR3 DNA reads TGTGCCAGCAGCCTCGGGACAGGGGGCGGCACAGATACGCAGTATTTT.

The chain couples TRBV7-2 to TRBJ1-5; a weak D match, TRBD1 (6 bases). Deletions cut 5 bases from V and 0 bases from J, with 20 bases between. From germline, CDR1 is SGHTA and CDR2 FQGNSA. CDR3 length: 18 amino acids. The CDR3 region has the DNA TGTGCCAGCAGCCCTATGGGGGCGATCAGGGATAGCAATCAGCCCCAGCATTTT. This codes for CASSPMGAIRDSNQPQHF.

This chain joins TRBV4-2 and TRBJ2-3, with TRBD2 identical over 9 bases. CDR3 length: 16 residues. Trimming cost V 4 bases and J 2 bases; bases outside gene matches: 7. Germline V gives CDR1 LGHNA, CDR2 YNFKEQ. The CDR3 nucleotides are TGTGCCAGCAGCCCACGACTAGCGGAGCTCACAGATACGCAGTATTTT. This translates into CASSPRLAELTDTQYF.

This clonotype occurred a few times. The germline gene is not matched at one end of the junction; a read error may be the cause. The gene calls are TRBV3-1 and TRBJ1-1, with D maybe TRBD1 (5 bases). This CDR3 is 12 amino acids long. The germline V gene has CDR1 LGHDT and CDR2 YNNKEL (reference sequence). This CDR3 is CASTQGVAEAFF. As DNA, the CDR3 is TGTGCCAGCACCCAAGGGGTGGCTGAAGCTTTCTTT.